This is a list of T cell receptor beta chains from one sample in a study of blood T cell repertoires in COVID-19. Clones were read by immunoSEQ multiplex PCR, and TCRdb kept only the in-frame ones, dropping some. The table has about 120,000 clones, about four fifths seen once. Sequenced sample: peripheral blood. Every receptor here comes from a man between 70 and 80 years old with acute or convalescent COVID-19. CDR3s include the opening cysteine and the closing phenylalanine or tryptophan. Fields, in order: CDR3 DNA, CDR3 protein, clone size, J gene, D gene, V gene. The D gene is left open where the match is weak. Clone sizes are given selectively: once, few, many, or a class where the clone is expanded.

TGTGCCAGCTCACCATTAGACTCTAACACTGAAGCTTTCTTT	CASSPLDSNTEAFF	-	TRBJ1-1	-	TRBV18
TGTGCCAGCAGCTGGCAGGGTAATCAGCCCCAGCATTTT	CASSWQGNQPQHF	-	TRBJ1-5	-	TRBV7-2
TGTGCCAGCAGCTTAACGCAGGGGCGGGGCACAGATACGCAGTATTTT	CASSLTQGRGTDTQYF	-	TRBJ2-3	-	TRBV7-3
TGTGCCAGCAGCTTAAACCGACAGGGGGCGTTGGGAAACACCATATATTTT	CASSLNRQGALGNTIYF	-	TRBJ1-3	TRBD1	TRBV7-2
TGTGCCAGTAGTACCGGGACTAGCGGGACCAATGAGCAGTTCTTC	CASSTGTSGTNEQFF	-	TRBJ2-1	TRBD2	TRBV19
TGTGCCAGCAGCTTGGACAGGGGCCCCTCCTACGAGCAGTACTTC	CASSLDRGPSYEQYF	-	TRBJ2-7	TRBD1	TRBV5-5
TGCGCCAGCAGCCTGGGACAGGCGGTCTCCTACGAGCAGTACTTC	CASSLGQAVSYEQYF	-	TRBJ2-7	TRBD1	TRBV5-1
TGTGCCACCAGCAGAGATTTACCGGGGATGGGACAGTACTATGGCTACACCTTC	CATSRDLPGMGQYYGYTF	-	TRBJ1-2	TRBD1	TRBV15
TGTGCCAGCAGCCAAGCGGCGGGGGGGCAAGGGGCTGGCTACACCTTC	CASSQAAGGQGAGYTF	-	TRBJ1-2	-	TRBV4-2
TGTGCCAGCAGACTACTCACAGGGGGTGAAGAGACTTTCTTT	CASRLLTGGEETFF	-	TRBJ1-1	TRBD1	TRBV3-1/TRBV3-2
TGTGCCAGCAGCTTAGTGGAGTGGAAATCATCTTATGGCTACACCTTC	CASSLVEWKSSYGYTF	-	TRBJ1-2	-	TRBV11-2
TGCGCCAGCAGCTTGAGTAGGGACTCCCGCCTAGGGGCTTTCTTT	CASSLSRDSRLGAFF	-	TRBJ1-1	-	TRBV5-1
TGTGCCAGCAGCAAAACAGGGGCCCCGGGGGGGACTGAAGCTTTCTTT	CASSKTGAPGGTEAFF	-	TRBJ1-1	TRBD1	TRBV5-4
TGCGCCAGCAGCCACCATTTAGCTAACTATGGCTACACCTTC	CASSHHLANYGYTF	few	TRBJ1-2	-	TRBV4-1
TGTGCCAGCAGCACCCGAGAAGAGACCCAGTACTTC	CASSTREETQYF	-	TRBJ2-5	-	TRBV21-1
TGTGCCACCCTGGGGACAGTCTACACTGAAGCTTTCTTT	CATLGTVYTEAFF	few	TRBJ1-1	TRBD1	TRBV6-5
TGTGCCAGCAGCTTAAGCGGGGGCGGCAATCAGCCCCAGCATTTT	CASSLSGGGNQPQHF	-	TRBJ1-5	-	TRBV7-2
TGCGCCAGCAGCAACCAGGCGGCTAGCGGGGGACGCAATGAGCAGTTCTTC	CASSNQAASGGRNEQFF	few	TRBJ2-1	TRBD2	TRBV4-1
TGTGCCAGCAGTGAAAGGGGGAGGGGCAGGGATCTTATCAATGAGCAGTTCTTC	CASSERGRGRDLINEQFF	few	TRBJ2-1	-	TRBV6-1
TGTGCCAGCAGCGCAGCTCTTAGCCCAGGGGATGGGCAATACGAGACCCAGTACTTC	CASSAALSPGDGQYETQYF	-	TRBJ2-5	-	TRBV7-2
TGTGCCAGCAGGAGACAGGGGGCGCTTGACCCCCAGCATTTT	CASRRQGALDPQHF	-	TRBJ1-5	TRBD1	TRBV2
TGTGCCAGCAGCGAACAGGGGGTTCTGTACGAGCAGTACTTC	CASSEQGVLYEQYF	-	TRBJ2-7	TRBD1	TRBV2
TGTGCCAGCTCACCAAACAGCAATAGCAATCAGCCCCAGCATTTT	CASSPNSNSNQPQHF	few	TRBJ1-5	-	TRBV18
TGCAGCGTTTCTGACAGGGCCCTGAACACTGAAGCTTTCTTT	CSVSDRALNTEAFF	-	TRBJ1-1	TRBD1	TRBV29-1
TGTGCCAGCAGCCAAGAAGCCGGCGGGGCCACCGGGGAGCTGTTTTTT	CASSQEAGGATGELFF	once	TRBJ2-2	-	TRBV4-2